Presented here are 25 T cell receptor beta chains from one specimen sequenced in a study of shared clonotypes between healthy human individuals. The assay was immunoSEQ multiplex PCR, and TCRdb's table has in-frame clones only and misses some. The sample consists of approximately 710,000 clones, around 90% of them appearing once. The sample was memory CD8+ T cells from PBMCs. The subset was: CD45RO+ cells pooled with CCR7-negative TemRA cells. These receptors all come from a man between 18 and 29 years old in good health. Some clones in this sample may be carry-over from other donors' samples.

There are a few counts of this clone. This rearrangement joins TRBV27 to TRBJ2-1; D gene uncertain. In germline, CDR1 is MNHEY, CDR2 SMNVEV (reference sequence). The CDR3 length is 11 residues. V was cut by 4 bases and J by 10 bases, with 8 bases left in between. CDR3: CASSSLGEQFF. The CDR3 DNA follows: TGTGCCAGCAGTTCGTTAGGGGAGCAGTTCTTC.

The J gene is TRBJ1-1, the V gene TRBV7-9, with D uncertain. Germline lookup yields CDR1 SEHNR and CDR2 FQNEAQ (reference sequence). V lost 3 bases, J lost 0 bases, and 8 bases lay in between. This CDR3 contains 14 residues. This CDR3 is CASSFSGVNTEAFF. The DNA of the CDR3 is TGTGCCAGCAGCTTCTCCGGGGTGAACACTGAAGCTTTCTTT.

CDR3 protein: CASSYGESYNEQFF. Here the CDR3 DNA reads TGTGCCAGCAGCTACGGGGAATCCTACAATGAGCAGTTCTTC. The genes are TRBV27 and TRBJ2-1; a weak D match, TRBD2 (5 bases). The CDR3 sequence is 14 residues long. V dropped 6 bases and J dropped 1 base, with 10 bases sitting between them. The germline V gene encodes CDR1 MNHEY and CDR2 SMNVEV (reference sequence).

The chain uses TRBV19 and TRBJ1-1; the D gene is possibly TRBD1 (6 bases). Trimming shortened V by 2 bases and J by 1 base, and 17 bases separated the two germline ends. Per the germline V gene, CDR1 is LNHDA and CDR2 is SQIVND (reference sequence). The CDR3 covers 17 residues. Written as DNA, the CDR3 is TGTGCCAGTAGTATATCAGGGGTGTTGAACAAGAACACTGAAGCTTTCTTT. Its translation: CASSISGVLNKNTEAFF. The full variable domain, rest sourced from reference TRBV19 and TRBJ1-1, is DGGITQSPKYLFRKEGQNVTLSCEQNLNHDAMYWYRQDPGQGLRLIYYSQIVNDFQKGDIAEGYSVSREKKESFPLTVTSAQKNPTAFYLCASSISGVLNKNTEAFFGQGTRLTVV.

Remarks on this clone: Other DNA sequences in this specimen translate into the identical CDR3. The chain uses TRBV10-3 and TRBJ2-7; no reliable D call. The CDR3 totals 11 residues. Germline CDR1 reads ENHRY; CDR2 reads SYGVKD. Trimming pared 3 bases from V and 2 bases from J, leaving 2 bases between. CDR3 sequence reads: CAISDPYEQYF. In DNA, the CDR3 is TGTGCCATCAGTGACCCCTACGAGCAGTACTTC.

The chain is built from TRBV28 and TRBJ1-1; no definite D call. V dropped 1 base and J dropped 0 bases, with 9 bases sitting between them. Germline CDR1 MDHEN, CDR2 SYDVKM. The CDR3 contains 15 residues. This chain's CDR3 is CASSLLANLNTEAFF. The CDR3 DNA follows: TGTGCCAGCAGTTTATTGGCCAATCTGAACACTGAAGCTTTCTTT.

CDR3 bases: TGTGCCAGCACGGGGCCTCGTCAGGGGAAACGTGAAGCTTTCTTT. Amino acid sequence: CASTGPRQGKREAFF. The chain recombines TRBV7-8 with TRBJ1-1, with D tentatively TRBD1 (6 bases). This CDR3 is built from 15 residues. V lost 7 bases and J lost 7, with 22 bases in between. Per germline, CDR1 SGHVS and CDR2 FQNEAQ.

The V and J genes are TRBV9 and TRBJ2-2; weak D call: TRBD2 (5 bases). Trimming cost V 0 bases and J 6 bases, with 6 bases left between them. The germline gives CDR1 SGDLS, CDR2 YYNGEE. The CDR3 is made up of 13 amino acids. The CDR3 reads CASSVVEAGELFF. In DNA, the CDR3 is TGTGCCAGCAGCGTAGTGGAGGCCGGGGAGCTGTTTTTT.

The chain is built from TRBV28 and TRBJ2-3, with D uncertain. Trimming pared 1 base from V and 0 bases from J, leaving 20 bases between. The CDR3 is 19 amino acids. Germline lookup yields CDR1 MDHEN and CDR2 SYDVKM. The CDR3 nucleotides read TGTGCCAGCAGTTTATTTGGCAGGTCCGTAGTGCTGAGCACAGATACGCAGTATTTT. Translating it yields CASSLFGRSVVLSTDTQYF.

With respect to this clone: This probably arose from a read error, given a far larger clone one base away. The rearrangement links TRBV7-9 to TRBJ1-5; no firm D call. CDR1 is SEHNR, CDR2 FQNEAQ, per germline (reference sequence). The CDR3 loop spans 12 amino acids. CDR3 DNA sequence: TGTGCCAACAGCTTCGGGAATCAGCCCCAGCATTTT. This translates into CANSFGNQPQHF.

This chain links TRBV7-2 with TRBJ1-2; weak D call: TRBD1 (5 bases). The CDR3 length is 16 residues. Germline loops: CDR1 SGHTA, CDR2 FQGNSA. Trimming removed 0 bases from V and 4 bases from J, with 15 bases in between. The CDR3 loop is CASSLALTGTVYGYTF. The CDR3 bases are TGTGCCAGCAGCTTAGCCCTTACCGGGACGGTCTATGGCTACACCTTC.

The chain links TRBV2 to TRBJ2-1, with a weak D call TRBD1 (6 bases). The CDR3 spans 15 residues. The germline CDR1 and CDR2 sequences are SNHLY and FYNNEI. V was clipped by 6 bases and J by 4 bases, with 16 bases between them. DNA of the CDR3: TGTGCCAGCAGAGGCAGGGGATTAGGATACAATGAGCAGTTCTTC. Translated: CASRGRGLGYNEQFF.

A few counts support this clone. The chain is built from TRBV6-1 and TRBJ1-1, with no clear D. This CDR3 contains 13 residues. In germline, CDR1 is MNHNS, CDR2 SASEGT. Trimming left V 7 bases short and J 4 bases short, with 13 bases between. CDR3 amino acids: CASTLSLSTEAFF. The CDR3 DNA follows: TGTGCCAGCACACTCTCCCTGTCCACTGAAGCTTTCTTT.

This chain joins TRBV7-9 and TRBJ2-1; 14 nucleotides align to TRBD2. This CDR3 spans 18 amino acids. J gave up 0 bases and V 4 bases, and 5 bases lay outside the gene matches. Germline-derived CDR1 and CDR2 are SEHNR and FQNEAQ (reference sequence). For the CDR3, the DNA is TGTGCCAGCAGCTCGGGACTAGCGGGAGAGAGCTCCTACAATGAGCAGTTCTTC. It specifies CASSSGLAGESSYNEQFF.

The rearrangement links TRBV29-1 to TRBJ2-7, with D possibly called TRBD1 or TRBD2 (5 bases each). From germline, CDR1 is SQVTM and CDR2 ANQGSEA. Trimming left V 4 bases short and J 3 bases short, with 13 bases between. CDR3 size: 13 residues. CDR3 amino acids: CSVGSPGRYEQYF. For the CDR3, the DNA is TGCAGCGTTGGGTCCCCGGGACGCTACGAGCAGTACTTC.

The chain carries TRBV29-1 and TRBJ2-7; D unresolved. Germline values: CDR1 SQVTM, CDR2 ANQGSEA. V dropped 0 bases and J dropped 4 bases, with 4 bases sitting between them. This CDR3 contains 11 residues. The CDR3 DNA reads TGCAGCGTTGAAGATCCTTACGAGCAGTACTTC. It translates to CSVEDPYEQYF.

V is TRBV7-2 and J is TRBJ2-2; D uncertain. Germline V gene sequence: CDR1 SGHTA, CDR2 FQGNSA. The V gene lost 3 bases and the J gene lost 0 bases, with 8 bases spanning the gap. The CDR3 extends over 15 amino acids. In DNA, the CDR3 is TGTGCCAGCAGCTTTAGGCCACCGAACACCGGGGAGCTGTTTTTT. Amino acid sequence: CASSFRPPNTGELFF.

The chain combines TRBV4-1 with TRBJ1-4, with D possibly being TRBD1 (5 bases). The CDR3 consists of 16 residues. Trimming removed 1 base from V and 4 bases from J, with 13 bases in between. The V gene's germline CDR1 is MGHRA and CDR2 YSYEKL. The CDR3 loop reads CASSQVWARVNEKLFF. In DNA, the CDR3 is TGCGCCAGCAGCCAAGTATGGGCCAGGGTTAATGAAAAACTGTTTTTT.

This clone was observed a single time. The chain employs TRBV18 and TRBJ2-2; 8 bases agree with TRBD2. The CDR3 is 18 amino acids. Germline-derived CDR1 and CDR2 are KGHSH and LQKENI. V was clipped by 2 bases and J by 5 bases; unmatched bases: 13. The CDR3 sequence: CASSPDFRLAGVTGELFF. The CDR3 nucleotides read TGTGCCAGCTCACCAGATTTCCGGCTAGCGGGTGTAACCGGGGAGCTGTTTTTT.

The chain combines TRBV27 with TRBJ2-7; TRBD1 matches 7 bases. CDR1 and CDR2 from the germline V gene are MNHEY and SMNVEV (reference sequence). Losses at the gene ends were 0 bases for V and 4 bases for J; bases not matched to a gene: 6. The length of the CDR3 is 15 residues. CDR3 bases: TGTGCCAGCAGTTTATCGAGGAAGGGGGCATACGAGCAGTACTTC. Amino acid sequence: CASSLSRKGAYEQYF.

This chain joins TRBV7-8 and TRBJ2-2; D gene unclear. The CDR3 runs to 13 residues. From germline, CDR1 is SGHVS and CDR2 FQNEAQ. The ends were cut back, 3 bases at V and 8 bases at J, with 10 bases in the middle. The DNA of the CDR3 is TGTGCCAGCAGCTTTGATCCGAGGGGGGAGCTGTTTTTT. This encodes CASSFDPRGELFF. The complete variable domain, with remaining parts taken from reference TRBV7-8 and TRBJ2-2, reads GAGVSQSPRYKVAKRGQDVALRCDPISGHVSLFWYQQALGQGPEFLTYFQNEAQLDKSGLPSDRFFAERPEGSVSTLKIQRTQQEDSAVYLCASSFDPRGELFFGEGSRLTVL.

The V gene is TRBV10-1, the J gene TRBJ2-7; the D gene is possibly TRBD1 (5 bases). Trimming stripped 6 bases from V and 3 bases from J, with 21 bases between. Germline loops: CDR1 WNHNN, CDR2 SYGVQD (reference sequence). CDR3 length equals 16 residues. Here the CDR3 reads CASRTVVSMSFYEQYF. DNA for the CDR3: TGCGCCAGCAGGACAGTGGTTTCGATGTCTTTCTACGAGCAGTACTTC.

The rearrangement joins TRBV7-4 to TRBJ2-1; D is tentatively TRBD1 or TRBD2 (6 bases each). The V end was cut by 5 bases, the J end by 4 bases, with 18 bases between. The CDR3 is 16 amino acids. The V gene's germline CDR1 is SGHVT and CDR2 SQSDAQ. CDR3 amino acids: CASSPRGPFPYNEQFF. For the CDR3, the DNA is TGTGCCAGCAGCCCCCGGGGGCCCTTTCCATACAATGAGCAGTTCTTC.

This chain's CDR3 is CASSPTVTYEQYF. The CDR3 nucleotides are TGCGCCAGCAGCCCTACAGTGACCTACGAGCAGTACTTC. The chain recombines TRBV5-1 with TRBJ2-7; D gene ambiguous. This CDR3 has 13 residues. V lost 4 bases, J lost 2 bases, and 10 bases lay in between. The germline CDR1 and CDR2 sequences are SGHRS and YFSETQ. The full variable domain, completed using reference TRBV5-1 and TRBJ2-7, is KAGVTQTPRYLIKTRGQQVTLSCSPISGHRSVSWYQQTPGQGLQFLFEYFSETQRNKGNFPGRFSGRQFSNSRSEMNVSTLELGDSALYLCASSPTVTYEQYFGPGTRLTVT.

This rearrangement joins TRBV30 to TRBJ2-7, with D possibly being TRBD1 (8 bases). V lost 4 bases, J lost 3 bases, and 22 bases lay in between. Germline loops: CDR1 GTSNPN, CDR2 SVGIG (reference sequence). CDR3 size: 16 residues. The CDR3 region is CAWKEPTGEGFYEQYF. CDR3 nucleotides: TGTGCCTGGAAAGAACCGACAGGGGAGGGTTTCTACGAGCAGTACTTC.